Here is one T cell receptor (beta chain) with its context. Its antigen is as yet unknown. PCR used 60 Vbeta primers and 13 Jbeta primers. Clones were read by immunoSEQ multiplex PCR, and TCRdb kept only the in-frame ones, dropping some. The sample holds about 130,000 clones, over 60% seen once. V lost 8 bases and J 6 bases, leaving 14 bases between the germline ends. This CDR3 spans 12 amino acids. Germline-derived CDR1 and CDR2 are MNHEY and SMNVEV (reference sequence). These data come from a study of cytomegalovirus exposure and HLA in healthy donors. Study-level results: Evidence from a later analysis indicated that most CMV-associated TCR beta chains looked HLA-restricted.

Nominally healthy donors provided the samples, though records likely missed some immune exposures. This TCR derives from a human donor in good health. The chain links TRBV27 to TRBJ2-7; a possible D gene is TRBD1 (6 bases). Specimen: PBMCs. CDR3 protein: CASRQTGTEQYF. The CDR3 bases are TGTGCCAGCCGACAAACAGGGACCGAGCAGTACTTC.